The 24 T cell receptor beta chains listed next were all sequenced from one sample in a study of CD8+CD57+ T cells in acquired aplastic anemia listed by TCRdb under 2018. Sequencing was carried out with an Illumina HiSeq 2000. Genomic DNA served as template for TCR beta VDJ combination and CDR3 sequence profiling. TCRdb ran its own pipeline on the public reads, namely fastp trimming at Q25 and MiXCR clone calling, and kept in-frame beta chains. Here each entry gathers all rows of one CDR3 protein and keeps the most common genes and DNA. The sample table lists just over 450,000 distinct CDR3 sequences, roughly 34% of them with a count of one. Less than 1% of the sample lies in the top ten. Flow cytometry had shown CD8+CD57+ cell expansion in the patients selected for sequencing. The sample comprised sorted CD4+, CD8+, or CD8+CD57+ T cells (not recorded which) from PBMCs. The source of these receptors is a human donor with aplastic anemia.

As for this clonotype: This CDR3 is missing its conserved last phenylalanine or tryptophan, likely due to a read error. The chain carries TRBV4-3 and TRBJ1-2, with TRBD1 matching 9 bases. The CDR3 has 14 amino acids. Germline lookup yields CDR1 LGHNA and CDR2 YSLEER. With 0 bases clipped from V and 8 bases from J, the junction kept 4 bases outside the gene matches. CDR3 sequence: CASSQERGTGGYTS. CDR3 nucleotide sequence: TGCGCCAGCAGCCAAGAACGAGGGACAGGGGGCTACACCTCC.

In its sample, this clonotype was seen many times. This chain connects TRBV2 to TRBJ2-2, with a possible D match to TRBD1 (6 bases). This CDR3 has 14 residues. The V gene lost 7 bases and the J gene lost 1 base, with 10 bases spanning the gap. Germline V CDR1 and CDR2: SNHLY, FYNNEI. CDR3 sequence (DNA): TGTGCCAGCAAAGGGGGTGTGAACACCGGGGAGCTGTTTTTT. Translated, it gives CASKGGVNTGELFF. Drawing the rest from reference TRBV2 and TRBJ2-2, the complete variable domain is EPEVTQTPSHQVTQMGQEVILRCVPISNHLYFYWYRQILGQKVEFLVSFYNNEISEKSEIFDDQFSVERPDGSNFTLKIRSTKLEDSAMYFCASKGGVNTGELFFGEGSRLTVL.

This clonotype was seen more than once but under ten times. The chain links TRBV19 to TRBJ1-4; D is undetermined. Germline CDR1 LNHDA, CDR2 SQIVND (reference sequence). V dropped 3 bases and J dropped 5 bases, with 10 bases sitting between them. This CDR3 contains 14 residues. CDR3 sequence: CASSIMGSNEKLFF. CDR3 DNA sequence: TGTGCCAGTAGTATTATGGGGTCCAATGAAAAACTGTTTTTT.

To note about this clonotype: Possible read error: a much larger clone is one base away. This rearrangement joins TRBV7-2 to TRBJ1-5; D is unclear. Trimming pared 4 bases from V and 6 bases from J, leaving 10 bases between. This CDR3 region has 13 residues. Germline CDR1 and CDR2: SGHTA and FQGNSA. The CDR3 region is CASSSYPGQPQHF. DNA for the CDR3: TGTGCCAGCAGCTCCTATCCAGGTCAGCCCCAGCATTTT.

This clonotype was counted between two and nine times. This rearrangement joins TRBV11-1 to TRBJ2-2; 8 nucleotides line up with TRBD1. This CDR3 has 16 residues. The V gene's germline CDR1 is SGHAT and CDR2 FQDESV (reference sequence). Trimming took 3 bases from V and 7 from J; bases not matched to a gene: 10. The CDR3 region has the DNA TGTGCCAGCAGCTTGATCCGGACAGGGTTGGGCGGGGAGCTGTTTTTT. It yields the protein CASSLIRTGLGGELFF.

This clonotype came up many times. This chain uses TRBV25-1 with TRBJ1-4; 8 nucleotides align to TRBD1. This CDR3 spans 15 amino acids. The germline CDR1 and CDR2 sequences are MGHDK and SYGVNS. Trimming removed 8 bases from V and 8 bases from J; junction bases left unmatched: 13. The CDR3 coding sequence is TGTGCCAGCGGGGGGCGACAGGGGATGAGGGAAAAACTGTTTTTT. Encoded protein: CASGGRQGMREKLFF.

The genes are TRBV2 and TRBJ2-3; D unclear. The CDR3 loop spans 13 amino acids. The V gene lost 6 bases and the J gene lost 3 bases, with 10 bases spanning the gap. Germline V gene data show CDR1 as SNHLY and CDR2 as FYNNEI. The CDR3 spells CASRQQTTDTQYF. The CDR3 DNA sequence: TGTGCCAGCAGGCAACAAACGACAGATACGCAGTATTTT.

V and J are TRBV5-1 and TRBJ2-7, with 10 positions matching TRBD1. V gave up 0 bases and J gave up 6 bases; unmatched junction bases: 9. The CDR3 extends over 16 amino acids. Germline V lookup: CDR1 SGHRS, CDR2 YFSETQ. CDR3 DNA: TGCGCCAGCAGCTTGGAGCCCGGGACAGGGGTCTCCGAGCAGTACTTC. The encoded protein is CASSLEPGTGVSEQYF.

This sequence joins TRBV28 and TRBJ1-2; TRBD1 matches at 7 bases. Looked up from germline, CDR1 is MDHEN and CDR2 is SYDVKM. This CDR3 is built from 12 residues. Unmatched junction bases numbered 8, after V lost 10 bases and J lost 6 bases. The CDR3 sequence is CAISDRTHGYTF. The CDR3 region has the DNA TGTGCCATCTCGGACAGGACTCATGGCTACACCTTC.

This rearrangement joins TRBV7-3 to TRBJ1-1; D is perhaps TRBD1 (5 bases). Trimming removed 5 bases from V and 3 bases from J, with 13 bases in between. CDR3 length: 14 residues. CDR1 SGHTA and CDR2 FQGTGA come from the germline V gene. The CDR3 nucleotides are TGTGCCAGCAGCCCCCGGGACCGATACACTGAAGCTTTCTTT. It codes for CASSPRDRYTEAFF.

This clonotype was seen a few times. The chain joins TRBV20-1 to TRBJ2-1, with D uncertain. This CDR3 is built from 17 residues. V lost 2 bases and J lost 5, with 22 bases in between. Looked up from germline, CDR1 is DFQATT and CDR2 is SNEGSKA (reference sequence). CDR3 sequence (DNA): TGCAGTGCTAGACCCAAACCGACCATAGCTCTGCACAATGAGCAGTTCTTC. Protein: CSARPKPTIALHNEQFF.

CDR3 in DNA: TGCAGCGTTGTGGAGGGGGATCGAGCTTTCTTT. Its protein product is CSVVEGDRAFF. The V and J genes are TRBV29-1 and TRBJ1-1, with D tentatively TRBD1 (6 bases). V gave up 4 bases and J gave up 10 bases, with 13 bases separating them. Germline-derived CDR1 and CDR2 are SQVTM and ANQGSEA. There are 11 residues in the CDR3. Variable domain in full (rest from reference TRBV29-1 and TRBJ1-1): SAVISQKPSRDICQRGTSLTIQCQVDSQVTMMFWYRQQPGQSLTLIATANQGSEATYESGFVIDKFPISRPNLTFSTLTVSNMSPEDSSIYLCSVVEGDRAFFGQGTRLTVV.

V is TRBV2 and J is TRBJ2-7, with D possibly being TRBD2 (5 bases). Germline V CDR1 and CDR2: SNHLY, FYNNEI. The CDR3 consists of 13 residues. Trimming stripped 8 bases from V and 2 bases from J, with 13 bases between. As DNA, the CDR3 is TGTGCCAGCGAAGACGGGGTTGCCTACGAGCAGTACTTC. Translated, it gives CASEDGVAYEQYF. Using reference TRBV2 and TRBJ2-7 for the parts outside the CDR3, the full variable domain is EPEVTQTPSHQVTQMGQEVILRCVPISNHLYFYWYRQILGQKVEFLVSFYNNEISEKSEIFDDQFSVERPDGSNFTLKIRSTKLEDSAMYFCASEDGVAYEQYFGPGTRLTVT.

This clonotype occurred many times. This sequence joins TRBV19 and TRBJ1-6, with D maybe TRBD1 (5 bases). Trimming took off 6 bases at V and 5 bases at J, with 23 bases between the two ends. This CDR3 is 18 amino acids long. Germline CDR1 reads LNHDA; CDR2 reads SQIVND (reference sequence). CDR3 DNA sequence: TGTGCCAGTAGCCTTGCGGGACCCCACACATGGGATAATTCACCCCTCCACTTT. It is translated as CASSLAGPHTWDNSPLHF.

This clonotype came up once. The V gene is TRBV19, the J gene TRBJ1-6, with D maybe TRBD1 (6 bases). V was pared by 5 bases and J by 5 bases, with 10 bases between. Germline assignment: CDR1 LNHDA and CDR2 SQIVND (reference sequence). The CDR3 length is 14 residues. As DNA, the CDR3 is TGTGCCAGTAGTGAACAGGGCGATAATTCACCCCTCCACTTT. Its protein is CASSEQGDNSPLHF.

The chain has TRBV19 and TRBJ2-1; 8 positions agree with TRBD2. With V trimmed by 9 bases and J by 8 bases, 18 bases remained unmatched. Germline-derived CDR1 and CDR2 are LNHDA and SQIVND (reference sequence). The CDR3 consists of 16 residues. The CDR3 is CASSVSRGGTLYEQFF. The CDR3 DNA reads as TGTGCCAGCAGCGTCTCCCGGGGGGGCACATTGTATGAGCAGTTCTTC.

Concerning this clonotype: A much larger clone differs from this one at a single base, so this may be a read error. The gene calls are TRBV20-1 and TRBJ2-7; D is perhaps TRBD1 or TRBD2 (6 bases each). Per germline, CDR1 DFQATT and CDR2 SNEGSKA (reference sequence). This CDR3 has 15 amino acids. Trimming cost V 5 bases and J 1 base, with 18 bases left between them. The CDR3 here is CSAGDGGTVSYEQYF. CDR3 nucleotide sequence: TGCAGTGCTGGTGACGGGGGCACAGTTTCCTACGAGCAGTACTTC.

This chain uses TRBV15 with TRBJ1-2; perhaps TRBD1 as D (6 bases). V was pared by 1 base and J by 2 bases, with 17 bases between. CDR1 LNHNV and CDR2 YYDKDF come from the germline V gene (reference sequence). This CDR3 comprises 17 residues. The CDR3 loop is CATSRVGGSRGNYGYTF. The CDR3 DNA is TGTGCCACCAGCAGAGTGGGGGGGAGCAGGGGCAACTATGGCTACACCTTC.

The chain uses TRBV12-3 or TRBV12-4 and TRBJ1-5, with no clear D. The CDR3 covers 16 residues. Between the trimmed V and J ends, which lost 5 bases and 3 bases, there was a span of 17 bases. DNA for the CDR3: TGTGCCAGCAGTCCTCATGTAGGAGGATTCAATCAGCCCCAGCATTTT. This translates into CASSPHVGGFNQPQHF.

This clonotype was found a few times. The chain is built from TRBV7-3 and TRBJ1-1, with D uncertain. Looked up from germline, CDR1 is SGHTA and CDR2 is FQGTGA. This CDR3 region has 13 residues. V was clipped by 4 bases and J by 3 bases, with 9 bases between them. The CDR3 is CASSYDLDTEAFF. The CDR3 DNA is TGTGCCAGCAGCTATGACTTAGACACTGAAGCTTTCTTT.

This clonotype was picked up many times. The rearrangement links TRBV7-2 to TRBJ2-7; unclear D gene. The CDR3 contains 14 residues. Per the germline V gene, CDR1 is SGHTA and CDR2 is FQGNSA. V gave up 2 bases and J gave up 4 bases, with 12 bases separating them. CDR3 region: CASSLQPLSYEQYF. The CDR3 DNA sequence: TGTGCCAGCAGCTTACAGCCCCTTTCGTACGAGCAGTACTTC.

The gene calls are TRBV2 and TRBJ1-2, with 8 bases lining up with TRBD1. The V segment lost 3 bases and the J segment 8 bases; nucleotides outside the gene matches: 2. The CDR3 totals 12 residues. From germline, CDR1 is SNHLY and CDR2 FYNNEI. This chain's CDR3 is CASSESGGGYTF. The CDR3, as DNA: TGTGCCAGCAGTGAGTCAGGGGGCGGCTACACCTTC.

At least ten counts were recorded for this clonotype. J is TRBJ1-6 and V is TRBV11-2, with 9 positions matching TRBD1. Trimming cost V 4 bases and J 8 bases; bases outside gene matches: 12. CDR3 length: 17 amino acids. Per the germline V gene, CDR1 is SGHAT and CDR2 is FQNNGV. This CDR3 is CASSYYRGLIGDSPLHF. The CDR3 DNA reads as TGTGCCAGCAGCTACTACAGGGGGCTGATCGGTGATTCACCCCTCCACTTT.

The chain links TRBV24-1 to TRBJ2-5; no definite D call. Germline CDR1 is KGHDR and CDR2 is SFDVKD. The CDR3 spans 15 residues. V was cut by 0 bases and J by 3 bases, with 10 bases left in between. The DNA for the CDR3 is TGTGCCACCAGTGATTTGTTTGGAGAAAAAGAGACCCAGTACTTC. This sequence encodes CATSDLFGEKETQYF.